Listed below are T cell receptor beta chains from one sample, sequenced in a study of shared clonotypes between healthy human individuals. Repertoires were generated with immunoSEQ multiplex PCR, while TCRdb's copy carries only in-frame clones and drops some. Altogether about 2.1 million clones are present, around 93% being singletons, with the ten largest covering 1.5% to 2%. The material sequenced was naive CD8+ T cells from PBMCs. The receptor set was obtained from a man younger than 35 in good health. Some clones in this sample may be carry-over from other donors' samples. Each CDR3 is given with its conserved first and last residue. A D gene is named only where the DNA matches it firmly. Clone size appears in some rows only: once, few, many, or a class for an expanded clone.

CDR3aa	CDR3nt	d_gene	abundance	j_gene	v_gene
CASSRTGKVETQYF	TGTGCCAGTAGTAGGACAGGGAAGGTGGAGACCCAGTACTTC	TRBD1	.	TRBJ2-5	TRBV19
CATSSDRRTQETQYF	TGTGCCACCAGCAGTGACCGTCGGACCCAAGAGACCCAGTACTTC	.	.	TRBJ2-5	TRBV15
CASSSGISYEQYF	TGTGCCAGCAGTTCCGGGATCTCCTACGAGCAGTACTTC	.	.	TRBJ2-7	TRBV27
CASSHGTRGQGVYSNQPQHF	TGCGCCAGCAGCCACGGAACCCGAGGACAGGGGGTTTATAGCAATCAGCCCCAGCATTTT	TRBD1	.	TRBJ1-5	TRBV4-1
CASSVIAGTNYEQYF	TGTGCCAGCAGCGTTATAGCGGGGACCAACTACGAGCAGTACTTC	TRBD2	.	TRBJ2-7	TRBV5-6
CASSLSSFGAGELFF	TGTGCCAGCAGCTTATCCTCCTTCGGGGCCGGGGAGCTGTTTTTT	.	.	TRBJ2-2	TRBV7-9
CASSKRGPYEQYF	TGTGCCAGCAGTAAAAGGGGACCCTACGAGCAGTACTTC	.	.	TRBJ2-7	TRBV27
CASSPRRYNEQFF	TGTGCCAGCAGCCCGCGTAGGTACAATGAGCAGTTCTTC	.	.	TRBJ2-1	TRBV5-8
CASSYSGSSYEQYF	TGTGCCAGCAGCTATAGCGGGAGTTCCTACGAGCAGTACTTC	TRBD2	.	TRBJ2-7	TRBV7-8
CASSELTEDEQYF	TGTGCCAGCAGTGAACTGACCGAGGACGAGCAGTACTTC	.	.	TRBJ2-7	TRBV6-1
CASSYGDMNTEAFF	TGTGCCAGCAGTTACGGGGACATGAACACTGAAGCTTTCTTT	.	.	TRBJ1-1	TRBV6-5
CASSYSVGEMTGELFF	TGTGCCAGCAGTTACTCTGTAGGGGAGATGACCGGGGAGCTGTTTTTT	.	.	TRBJ2-2	TRBV6-5
CASSINRDNQPQHF	TGTGCCAGTAGTATCAACAGGGACAATCAGCCCCAGCATTTT	.	.	TRBJ1-5	TRBV19
CASSQGGGGTQYF	TGCGCCAGCAGCCAAGGGGGGGGCGGGACCCAGTACTTC	.	.	TRBJ2-5	TRBV4-1
CASSQDRDSPRTEAFF	TGCGCCAGCAGCCAAGATAGGGACAGCCCAAGAACTGAAGCTTTCTTT	TRBD1	.	TRBJ1-1	TRBV4-1
CASSQGPGSNYEQYF	TGCGCCAGCAGCCAAGGCCCGGGATCAAACTACGAGCAGTACTTC	.	.	TRBJ2-7	TRBV4-1
CASSEVRTGSDEQFF	TGTGCCAGCAGTGAAGTACGGACAGGGTCGGATGAGCAGTTCTTC	TRBD1	.	TRBJ2-1	TRBV2
CASSPDRGPINEKLFF	TGTGCCAGCAGCCCAGACAGGGGGCCAATTAATGAAAAACTGTTTTTT	TRBD1	.	TRBJ1-4	TRBV28
CASSPSFRPDEQYF	TGTGCCAGCTCACCATCCTTTCGCCCGGACGAGCAGTACTTC	.	.	TRBJ2-7	TRBV18
CASSAPGDRGNSPLHF	TGTGCCAGCAGTGCACCCGGGGACAGGGGAAATTCACCCCTCCACTTT	TRBD1	.	TRBJ1-6	TRBV25-1
CASSVHLRDIQYF	TGTGCCAGCAGTGTGCATCTAAGGGACATTCAGTACTTC	.	.	TRBJ2-4	TRBV6-4
CASSYSIRARDTEAFF	TGTGCCAGCAGTTACTCGATCCGCGCACGGGACACTGAAGCTTTCTTT	.	.	TRBJ1-1	TRBV6-5
CASSIASALDWVADTQYF	TGTGCCAGTAGTATAGCCAGCGCCCTGGACTGGGTCGCAGATACGCAGTATTTT	.	.	TRBJ2-3	TRBV19
CASSSFRLAESSSYNEQFF	TGTGCCAGCAGCAGTTTTAGACTAGCGGAATCAAGCTCCTACAATGAGCAGTTCTTC	TRBD2	.	TRBJ2-1	TRBV28
CASSPGGLAKNIQYF	TGCGCCAGCAGCCCCGGGGGGCTTGCTAAAAACATTCAGTACTTC	.	.	TRBJ2-4	TRBV5-1
CASSQRVGVASSYEQYF	TGTGCCAGTAGCCAGAGAGTGGGGGTAGCGAGTTCCTACGAGCAGTACTTC	.	.	TRBJ2-7	TRBV19
CASSYGAGQGTQYF	TGTGCCAGCAGTTACGGAGCAGGCCAGGGGACCCAGTACTTC	.	.	TRBJ2-5	TRBV6-5
CASSLVREDTEAFF	TGTGCCAGCAGCTTAGTCAGGGAAGATACTGAAGCTTTCTTT	.	.	TRBJ1-1	TRBV7-8
CAISAGLSGNTIYF	TGTGCCATCAGTGCTGGTCTCTCTGGAAACACCATATATTTT	.	.	TRBJ1-3	TRBV10-3
CASSYRTGGYGANVLTF	TGTGCCAGCAGCTACCGGACAGGGGGCTATGGGGCCAACGTCCTGACTTTC	TRBD1	.	TRBJ2-6	TRBV7-9
CALGGTLDYGYTF	TGTGCCTTGGGCGGGACTTTGGACTATGGCTACACCTTC	.	.	TRBJ1-2	TRBV10-3
CSVVGGHYGYTF	TGCAGCGTTGTAGGGGGGCACTATGGCTACACCTTC	.	.	TRBJ1-2	TRBV29-1
CASSFVPNGGDTQYF	TGTGCCAGCAGTTTTGTCCCCAACGGGGGAGATACGCAGTATTTT	.	.	TRBJ2-3	TRBV27
CASSVGTGDSYEQYF	TGTGCCAGCAGCGTCGGGACAGGGGATTCCTACGAGCAGTACTTC	TRBD1	.	TRBJ2-7	TRBV28
CASSLFGSDLSNEQFF	TGTGCCAGCAGTTTATTTGGCTCGGACCTATCCAATGAGCAGTTCTTC	.	once	TRBJ2-1	TRBV28
CASSTRLAGVTRQVVEQFF	TGTGCCAGCAGTACGAGACTAGCGGGAGTCACCAGGCAAGTCGTTGAGCAGTTCTTC	TRBD2	.	TRBJ2-1	TRBV28
CASSQGQVARDYGYTF	TGCGCCAGCAGCCAAGGTCAGGTCGCCCGGGACTATGGCTACACCTTC	.	.	TRBJ1-2	TRBV4-1
CSVDMNRIQETQYF	TGCAGCGTCGACATGAACCGTATCCAAGAGACCCAGTACTTC	.	.	TRBJ2-5	TRBV29-1
CASSLFSQINTEAFF	TGTGCCAGCAGTTTATTTTCGCAAATTAACACTGAAGCTTTCTTT	.	.	TRBJ1-1	TRBV27
CASRDSEGGNYEQYF	TGTGCCAGCAGGGACTCCGAAGGGGGTAACTACGAGCAGTACTTC	.	.	TRBJ2-7	TRBV7-9
CASSLRRDNEQFF	TGTGCCAGCAGTTTAAGGAGGGACAATGAGCAGTTCTTC	.	.	TRBJ2-1	TRBV28
CASSPSGSNQPQHF	TGTGCCAGCAGCCCCTCGGGCAGCAATCAGCCCCAGCATTTT	.	.	TRBJ1-5	TRBV7-9
CASSLARVEQYF	TGTGCCAGCAGTTTAGCCAGGGTCGAGCAGTACTTC	.	.	TRBJ2-7	TRBV28
CASSIGGQLGLQPQHF	TGTGCCAGTAGTATTGGAGGCCAGCTCGGTCTTCAGCCCCAGCATTTT	.	.	TRBJ1-5	TRBV19
CAISSNRGYGYTF	TGTGCCATCAGTAGCAACAGGGGCTATGGCTACACCTTC	TRBD1	.	TRBJ1-2	TRBV10-3
CASSLGLAGRPPYEQYF	TGTGCCAGCAGCCTGGGACTAGCGGGACGACCCCCCTACGAGCAGTACTTC	TRBD2	.	TRBJ2-7	TRBV7-9